This T cell receptor beta chain is drawn from a study of blood T cell repertoires in COVID-19. Measured with immunoSEQ multiplex PCR; TCRdb has only the in-frame clones, and not every one. The data contain about 190,000 clones, 80% to 90% of them seen just once; the ten biggest clones take up 5.1%. The V end lost 9 bases, the J end lost 4 bases, and 16 bases lay between the germline ends. This CDR3 has 14 residues. Looked up from germline, CDR1 is MRHNA and CDR2 is SNTAGT. The specimen was peripheral blood. This rearrangement joins TRBV6-4 to TRBJ1-5, with D possibly matching TRBD1 (6 bases). The TCR was taken from a woman in her seventies with active or convalescent COVID-19. CDR3 protein: CARQPQGLNQPQHF. The CDR3 DNA reads as TGTGCCAGGCAACCACAGGGTTTAAATCAGCCCCAGCATTTT.